These T cell receptor beta chains were read from a single sample in a study of control samples from healthy donors and cancer patients. Libraries were prepared by immunoSEQ multiplex PCR; TCRdb keeps only in-frame clonotypes and omits some of them. The data hold some 79,000 clones, with roughly 87% observed a single time. Sequencing was performed on blood. These receptors were collected from a woman aged 45-65 years in good health. The CDR3 runs from the conserved cysteine through the conserved F or W. D genes are given only for firm matches. Rows may omit the clone size; those that give it use once, few, many or a size class.

d_call	v_call	clone_size	j_call	cdr3_aa	cdr3_nt
TRBD2	TRBV6-4	few	TRBJ2-2	CASSPLAEGNTGELFF	TGTGCCAGCAGTCCTCTAGCGGAGGGGAACACCGGGGAGCTGTTTTTT
NA	TRBV10-3	few	TRBJ2-5	CAISESKETQYF	TGTGCCATCAGTGAGTCGAAGGAGACCCAGTACTTC
TRBD1	TRBV24-1	NA	TRBJ2-3	CATNPTGGTDTQYF	TGTGCCACCAACCCCACAGGGGGGACAGATACGCAGTATTTT
NA	TRBV6-5	NA	TRBJ1-2	CASSSFRTDYTF	TGTGCCAGCAGTTCTTTCAGGACGGACTACACCTTC
NA	TRBV2	NA	TRBJ2-4	CASSASSGKNIQYF	TGTGCCAGCAGTGCGAGTAGCGGCAAAAACATTCAGTACTTC
NA	TRBV3-1/TRBV3-2	NA	TRBJ1-3	CASSQVLGPSAGNTIYF	TGTGCCAGCAGCCAAGTTCTGGGCCCCTCAGCTGGAAACACCATATATTTT
NA	TRBV10-3	few	TRBJ2-2	CAISVGRSTNTGELFF	TGTGCCATCAGTGTCGGCAGGTCGACGAACACCGGGGAGCTGTTTTTT
NA	TRBV3-1/TRBV3-2	NA	TRBJ2-3	CASSQGTDTQYF	TGTGCCAGCAGCCAGGGCACAGATACGCAGTATTTT
TRBD2	TRBV19	NA	TRBJ2-2	CASSMTTAGTGELFF	TGTGCCAGTAGTATGACGACAGCGGGAACCGGGGAGCTGTTTTTT
NA	TRBV5-5	NA	TRBJ2-4	CASSKGPPKNIQYF	TGTGCCAGCAGCAAAGGACCACCCAAAAACATTCAGTACTTC